This T cell receptor (beta chain) was recorded in a study of blood T cell repertoires in COVID-19. In the study overall: Sites in the United States, Italy and Spain provided acute and convalescent COVID-19 samples.

Germline V gene data show CDR1 as SGHDT and CDR2 as YYEEEE. The CDR3 extends over 16 amino acids. The ends were cut back, 3 bases at V and 10 bases at J, with 25 bases in the middle. TCRdb's copy holds only in-frame clones and misses some; the assay was immunoSEQ multiplex PCR. The table lists just over 300,000 clones, 65% to 90% of them singletons, with 4% to 5% in the top ten. Each participant's cohort was designated according to participant-reported clinical history. This chain connects TRBV5-6 to TRBJ1-1, with D possibly matching TRBD1 (6 bases). The TCR was taken from a man under 40 who had recovered from COVID-19. The sequencing input was PBMCs or T cells enriched from blood (not recorded which). CDR3 DNA: TGTGCCAGCAGCTCTACAGGCGCCCTGGGACAAACCTCAGCTTTCTTT. Translation gives CASSSTGALGQTSAFF.